This T cell receptor beta chain was profiled in a study of a mutant IDH1 vaccine in newly diagnosed glioma (dated by TCRdb to 2020 to 2022). In terms of the full investigation: Patients were given eight vaccinations, in weeks 1, 3, 5, 7, 11, 15, 19 and 23, which matched visits V03 through V10. Vaccination started 4-6 weeks after radiotherapy alone, or was given together with temozolomide cycles in the groups whose treatment included chemotherapy. Of the approximately 30 treated patients, approximately 62% were male and about 40% were female, and the mean age was 40.4 years. Before enrollment, most patients had been given radiochemotherapy with temozolomide as standard therapy, while the rest had received either radiotherapy alone or temozolomide alone. Six visits were used for peripheral blood collection: V03 (baseline), V05, V07, V10, V12 and V13. For exploratory analyses, longitudinal TCRB deep sequencing was carried out in 25 to 30 treated patients wherever samples were available.

The library came from the immunoSEQ multiplex PCR assay. Following the manufacturer's protocol, the hsTCRB Kit was used to amplify rearranged TCR beta chain sequences. Sequencing of TCRB libraries was carried out on an Illumina MiSeq. From the authors' description of their analysis: The kit vendor's proprietary platform handled demultiplexing, trimming and gene mapping. Held by TCRdb, this immuneACCESS table contains in-frame sequences only and omits some clones. Under half of the omission traces to an unresolved V gene where checked; the cause of the rest is unknown. That table is the source of V, J and clone size, and D and trimming were worked out from the DNA. The sample has about 38,000 clones on record, roughly 81% of them singletons. Of the sample, approximately 5.1% falls within the top ten clones. The germline V gene yields LGHNT for CDR1 and FRNRAP for CDR2. From cysteine to phenylalanine, the CDR3 is 20 amino acids long. Here the CDR3 DNA is all that survives: 60 bases in frame from base 1. V is trimmed back by 0 bases and J by 4 bases, and the junction contains 19 bases that no gene match accounts for.

Comment on this clone: The antigen it recognizes is unknown. Qualities for individual bases were not recorded, and no much larger clone is one base off.

The time point label for this specimen denotes: week 23, last vaccination. Each vaccine dose was 300 ug of a 20-mer mutant IDH1 peptide in Montanide, given subcutaneously with topical imiquimod. The donors had newly diagnosed IDH1-mutant astrocytomas of WHO grade 3 or 4 that showed loss of nuclear ATRX. The samples were drawn from NOA16, a multicentre, single-arm, open-label phase I trial in Germany that tested a mutant IDH1 peptide vaccine in humans for the first time. Genomic DNA for TCRB sequencing was extracted from EDTA blood using the DNeasy Blood and Tissue Kit. Summary of the overall study and its limitations: Immune responses induced by the vaccine were seen in more than 85% of patients across multiple MHC alleles. Pseudoprogression seemed to be unrelated to changes in the top peripheral T cell clonotypes found by TCRB sequencing. Selection of PBMC samples for TCRB deep sequencing was based on availability. The authors noted that analyses of patient blood samples could not be reproduced because of sample limitations.

The clonotype comes from a man aged 35 to 55 with glioma. This sequence uses TRBV12-5 and TRBJ1-2, and 8 junctional nucleotides match TRBD1. The sequencing used PBMCs, collected from a glioma patient whose treatment included an IDH1 peptide vaccine. CDR3 loop: CASGLVILTGEAFMGYGYTF. In nucleotide form, the sequence is TGTGCTAGTGGTTTGGTGATCCTGACAGGGGAAGCATTTATGGGCTATGGCTACACCTTC.